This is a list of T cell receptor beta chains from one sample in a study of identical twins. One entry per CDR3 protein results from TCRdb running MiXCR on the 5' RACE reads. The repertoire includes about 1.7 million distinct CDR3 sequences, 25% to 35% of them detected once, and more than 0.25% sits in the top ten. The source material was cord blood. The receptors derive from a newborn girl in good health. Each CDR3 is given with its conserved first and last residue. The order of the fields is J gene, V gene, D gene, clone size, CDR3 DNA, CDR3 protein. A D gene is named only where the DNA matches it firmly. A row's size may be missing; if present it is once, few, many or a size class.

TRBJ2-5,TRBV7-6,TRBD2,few,TGTGCCAGCAGCTTAGCCAAAGGGGGGACTAGGGCCGAGACCCAGTACTTC,CASSLAKGGTRAETQYF
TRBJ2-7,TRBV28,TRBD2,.,TGTGCCAGCAGTTTTTGGACTAGCGGGAGCTCCTACAATGAGCAGTACTTC,CASSFWTSGSSYNEQYF
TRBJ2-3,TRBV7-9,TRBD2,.,TGTGCCAGCAGTATAGCGGGATCCTTCGCAGATACGCAGTATTTT,CASSIAGSFADTQYF
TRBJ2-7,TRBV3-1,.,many,TGTGCCAGCAGCCAAGTCACAAACGAGCAGTACTTC,CASSQVTNEQYF
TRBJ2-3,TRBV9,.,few,TGTGCCAGCAGCGTAAGGGGATGGGGCACAGATACGCAGTATTTT,CASSVRGWGTDTQYF
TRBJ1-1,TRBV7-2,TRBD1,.,TGTGCCAGCAGCTTCCGGGACAGGGTGAACACTGAAGCTTTCTTT,CASSFRDRVNTEAFF
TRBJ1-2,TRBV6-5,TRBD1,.,TGTGCCAGCAGATACAGGGGGGACTATGGCTACACCTTC,CASRYRGDYGYTF
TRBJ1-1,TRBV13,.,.,TGTGCCAGCGCCGGGACATGGGTCAACACTGAAGCTTTCTTT,CASAGTWVNTEAFF
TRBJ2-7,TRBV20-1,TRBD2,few,TGCAGTGCTTCCGTTACCGGGAGGAGCTCCTACGAGCAGTACTTC,CSASVTGRSSYEQYF
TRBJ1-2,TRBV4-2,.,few,TGTGCCAGCAGTCGCTTGAAGGGGCGAGGTAACTATGGCTACACCTTC,CASSRLKGRGNYGYTF
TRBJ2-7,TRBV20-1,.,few,TGCAGTGCTACACGGACGGGCTGGAGCTACGAGCAGTACTTC,CSATRTGWSYEQYF
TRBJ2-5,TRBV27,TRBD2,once,TGTGCCAGCAGTAATACTAGCGGAAAGCAGTACTTC,CASSNTSGKQYF
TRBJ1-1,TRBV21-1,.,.,TGTGCCAGCAGCAAACGAACCTTGGGACAGGGCCGCACTGAAGCTTTCTTT,CASSKRTLGQGRTEAFF
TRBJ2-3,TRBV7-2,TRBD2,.,TGTGCCAGCAGCTTAGTCCCTGGCGCGGGGGGCCGAGATACGCAGTATTTT,CASSLVPGAGGRDTQYF
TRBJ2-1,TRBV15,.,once,TGTGCCACCAGCAGGGGCTTGGGCGGGGCCAACAATGAGCAGTTCTTC,CATSRGLGGANNEQFF
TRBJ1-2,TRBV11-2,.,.,TGTGCCAGCAGCTTCCCCTTTATGAGAAGGGGATACTATGGCTACACCTTC,CASSFPFMRRGYYGYTF
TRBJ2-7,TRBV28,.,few,TGTGCCAGCAGTTTATTTTCGGAGGACGAGCAGTACTTC,CASSLFSEDEQYF
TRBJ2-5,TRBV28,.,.,TGTGCCAGCAGTTTACTCCAACTCGGGCCGCGGGAGACCCAGTACTTC,CASSLLQLGPRETQYF
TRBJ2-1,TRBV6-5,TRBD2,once,TGTGCCGGCAGTCCAGGGACTAGCGGGAGAACTGAGCAGTTCTTC,CAGSPGTSGRTEQFF
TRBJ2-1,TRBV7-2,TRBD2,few,TGTGCCAGCAGCTTAGTTTGGCGACTAGCGGGGACCTACAATGAGCAGTTCTTC,CASSLVWRLAGTYNEQFF
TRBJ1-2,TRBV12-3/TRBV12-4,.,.,TGTGCCAGCAGTTTTCCCCCCGGGGGATGGGCTGGCTACACCTTC,CASSFPPGGWAGYTF
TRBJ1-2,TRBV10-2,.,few,TGCGCCAGCACGGTTAGCGAACTCTATGGCTACACCTTC,CASTVSELYGYTF
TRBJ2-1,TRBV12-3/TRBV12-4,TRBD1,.,TGTGCCAGCAGTTTATTACGGACAGGGCGCCAAGAGACCCAGTTCTTC,CASSLLRTGRQETQFF
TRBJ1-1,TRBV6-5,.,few,TGTGCCAGCAGTTATATAGGGCGTGGGAACACTGAAGCTTTCTTT,CASSYIGRGNTEAFF
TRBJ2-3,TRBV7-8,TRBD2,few,TGTGCCAGCAGCTTAAGCCCCACTAGCGAAGATACGCAGTATTTT,CASSLSPTSEDTQYF
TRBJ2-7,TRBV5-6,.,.,TGTGCCAGCAGCACTGGGACGCAAGGCTACGAGCAGTACTTC,CASSTGTQGYEQYF
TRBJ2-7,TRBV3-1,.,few,TGTGCCAGCAGCCAAGAGGGGTTCGCCTACGAGCAGTACTTC,CASSQEGFAYEQYF
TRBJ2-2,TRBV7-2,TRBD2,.,TGTGCCAGCAGCTCAACTAGCGGACCGAACACCGGGGAGCTGTTTTTT,CASSSTSGPNTGELFF
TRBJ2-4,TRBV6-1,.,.,TGTGCCTTAAATCGAGGGAACCAAAACATTCAGTACTTC,CALNRGNQNIQYF
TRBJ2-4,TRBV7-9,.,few,TGTGCCAGCAGCTTAGTAACCTTCGTCAAAAACATTCAGTACTTC,CASSLVTFVKNIQYF
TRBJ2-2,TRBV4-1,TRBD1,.,TGCGCCAGCAGCCATGAGAGGGGGCCGAACACCGGGGAGCTGTTTTTT,CASSHERGPNTGELFF
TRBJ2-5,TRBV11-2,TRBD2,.,TGTGCCAGCAGCTCCCTCCGGCGGGGGGGCCCTCAAGAGACCCAGTACTTC,CASSSLRRGGPQETQYF
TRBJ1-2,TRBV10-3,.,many,TGTGCCATCAGGCCCATCACAGGAGCCGACTATGGCTACACCTTC,CAIRPITGADYGYTF
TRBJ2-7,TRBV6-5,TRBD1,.,TGTGCCAGCGTACGATACCGGGACAGGGGCTACGAGCAGTACTTC,CASVRYRDRGYEQYF
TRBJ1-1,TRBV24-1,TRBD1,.,TGTGCCACCAGTCCATTTCGGCGGACAGGGGCACGGAACACTGAAGCTTTCTTT,CATSPFRRTGARNTEAFF
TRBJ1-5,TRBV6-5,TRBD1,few,TGTGCCAGCAGCTCGACAGGGAGACAGCCCCAGCATTTT,CASSSTGRQPQHF
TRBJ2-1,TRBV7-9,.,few,TGTGCCCTCGGGCAGGGCTTCTACAATGAGCAGTTCTTC,CALGQGFYNEQFF
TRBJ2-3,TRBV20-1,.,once,TGCAGTGCTAGGCCCCCATTGGGACGAGTTGGAGATACGCAGTATTTT,CSARPPLGRVGDTQYF
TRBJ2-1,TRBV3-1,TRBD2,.,TGTGCCAGCAGCCCCGAGGGAGGGGTCTACAATGAGCAGTTCTTC,CASSPEGGVYNEQFF
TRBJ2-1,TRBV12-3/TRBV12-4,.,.,TGTGCCAGCAGTGGGGACGCGGATAGCTCCTACAATGAGCAGTTCTTC,CASSGDADSSYNEQFF
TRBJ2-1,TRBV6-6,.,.,TGTGCCAGCAGGCCCTCCGGTAGGGTCGCCTACAATGAGCAGTTCTTC,CASRPSGRVAYNEQFF
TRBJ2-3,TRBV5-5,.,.,TGTGCCAGCACCTTTGGGGGGTTTAGCACAGATACGCAGTATTTT,CASTFGGFSTDTQYF
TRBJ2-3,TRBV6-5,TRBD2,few,TGTGCCAGCAGGAGGAGCGGGAGCACGCAGTATTTT,CASRRSGSTQYF
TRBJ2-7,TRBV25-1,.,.,TGTGCCAGCAGTGGAGGGGACTTTTCCTACGAGCAGTACTTC,CASSGGDFSYEQYF
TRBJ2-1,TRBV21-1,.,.,TGTGCCAGCAGCAAAGCCGGGACCGCCTACAATGAGCAGTTCTTC,CASSKAGTAYNEQFF
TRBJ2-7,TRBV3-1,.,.,TGTGCCAGCGGCTTACGGACAGGGAGGGACGAGCAGTACTTC,CASGLRTGRDEQYF
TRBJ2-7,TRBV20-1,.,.,TGCAGTGAGCTGGGCCCTATCTCCTACGAGCAGTACTTC,CSELGPISYEQYF
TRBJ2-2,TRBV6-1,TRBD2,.,TGTGCCAGCAGGCGACTAGCGGGGGCCGGGGAGCTGTTTTTT,CASRRLAGAGELFF